This T cell receptor (beta chain) was retrieved from a study of pediatric ulcerative colitis. In germline, CDR1 is SGHNT, CDR2 YYREEE (reference sequence). The CDR3 contains 13 residues. Unmatched junction bases numbered 1, after V lost 2 bases and J lost 4 bases. General study points: Blood-rectal clonal overlap within each person was significantly higher in ulcerative colitis patients than controls. Two patients' blood samples yielded substantially fewer templates.

This clone was found once. Its antigen is undetermined. This table comes from immunoSEQ multiplex PCR, and its TCRdb copy is limited to in-frame clones, with some not included. This sample has 15,000 or so clones; 70% to 90% occur once, and the top ten carry 0.85% to 1%. The chain couples TRBV5-4 to TRBJ2-3, with 7 bases identical to TRBD2. The clonotype originates from a boy aged 5-17 years with moderate ulcerative colitis. The sample consisted of blood. The CDR3 DNA is TGTGCCAGCAGCTTCCGGGGGGCAGATACGCAGTATTTT. Protein product: CASSFRGADTQYF. The whole variable domain, remainder taken from reference TRBV5-4 and TRBJ2-3, is ETGVTQSPTHLIKTRGQQVTLRCSSQSGHNTVSWYQQALGQGPQFIFQYYREEENGRGNFPPRFSGLQFPNYSSELNVNALELDDSALYLCASSFRGADTQYFGPGTRLTVL.